The 6 T cell receptor beta chains below were found in one sample sequenced in a study of T cell repertoires in cytomegalovirus infection. TCRdb passed the reads through MiXCR, listing each CDR3 protein once. The repertoire holds 650,000 to 850,000 distinct CDR3 sequences, with almost 30% as singletons. Which antigens these TCRs recognize remains unknown. Sequencing was performed on cultured CD8+ T cells from PBMCs, taken from culture after CMV antigen stimulation. The receptors shown here come from a human donor in good health (CMV status not recorded). Some clones in this sample may be carry-over from other donors' samples.

This clonotype was recorded many times. The rearrangement links TRBV7-2 to TRBJ2-3, with 11 bases lining up with TRBD2. From germline, CDR1 is SGHTA and CDR2 FQGNSA. V lost 1 base, J lost 1 base, and 7 bases stayed unmatched. The CDR3 has 18 amino acids. CDR3 amino acids: CASSLGGSGGARTDTQYF. The CDR3 nucleotides are TGTGCCAGCAGCTTAGGTGGTAGCGGGGGGGCCCGCACAGATACGCAGTATTTT. Looking up the rest from reference TRBV7-2 and TRBJ2-3 gives the full variable domain: GAGVSQSPSNKVTEKGKDVELRCDPISGHTALYWYRQSLGQGLEFLIYFQGNSAPDKSGLPSDRFSAERTGGSVSTLTIQRTQQEDSAVYLCASSLGGSGGARTDTQYFGPGTRLTVL.

The V call is TRBV2, the J call TRBJ1-1; 10 bases match TRBD1. With 8 bases clipped from V and 6 bases from J, the junction kept 9 bases outside the gene matches. Germline values: CDR1 SNHLY, CDR2 FYNNEI. The CDR3 has 14 residues. The CDR3 loop is CASPGGTGDAEAFF. For the CDR3, the DNA is TGTGCCAGCCCTGGGGGGACAGGGGACGCTGAAGCTTTCTTT.

V and J are TRBV7-2 and TRBJ2-3; 11 bases agree with TRBD2. V dropped 5 bases and J dropped 2; count of bases not matched to a gene: 21. Germline CDR1 is SGHTA and CDR2 is FQGNSA. The CDR3 length is 21 residues. CDR3 sequence: CASSVQMGTSGLRSHTDTQYF. Here the CDR3 DNA reads TGTGCCAGCAGCGTACAAATGGGGACTAGCGGATTGAGGAGCCACACAGATACGCAGTATTTT.

This clonotype was observed a few times. The chain employs TRBV19 and TRBJ2-1; 9 bases are shared with TRBD2. The CDR3 loop spans 15 amino acids. V lost 1 base, J lost 9 bases, and 7 bases stayed unmatched. The germline gives CDR1 LNHDA, CDR2 SQIVND (reference sequence). The CDR3 DNA is TGTGCCAGTAGTATAGTCGCGGGGGGGCCTGCTGAGCAGTTCTTC. Protein sequence: CASSIVAGGPAEQFF.

This clonotype was seen only a few times. The DNA of the CDR3 is TGTGCCAGCAGTCCATGGTCCAACTCTGGAAACACCATATATTTT. Its translation: CASSPWSNSGNTIYF. The chain is built from TRBV27 and TRBJ1-3; D unclear. Trimming removed 5 bases from V and 0 bases from J, with 11 bases in between. CDR3 size: 15 residues. Looked up from germline, CDR1 is MNHEY and CDR2 is SMNVEV (reference sequence).

The table lists this clonotype with many counts. This chain's CDR3 is CASSLTRGSNQPQHF. CDR3 in DNA: TGTGCCAGCAGTTTAACCAGGGGAAGCAATCAGCCCCAGCATTTT. V is TRBV12-3 or TRBV12-4 and J is TRBJ1-5; maybe TRBD1 (6 bases). V lost 2 bases, J lost 1 base, and 9 bases lay in between. The CDR3 runs 15 residues.